Reported below is one TCR beta chain. Its antigen is still unknown. These data belong to a study of response to subunit inactivated influenza vaccine. Findings of the study overall: Authors proposed each seasonal influenza vaccination draws in few new T cells.

V was cut by 10 bases and J by 3 bases, with 15 bases left in between. The CDR3 has 13 amino acids. Germline V gives CDR1 ENHRY, CDR2 SYGVKD. TCRdb fed the RT-PCR reads into MiXCR, producing one record per CDR3 protein. The table includes about 580,000 distinct CDR3 sequences, about 15% detected once. This chain joins TRBV10-3 and TRBJ1-1; tentatively, D is TRBD1 (5 bases). The receptor's source is a man aged 45 to 65 who received an inactivated influenza vaccine. The source was PBMCs from blood, collected 12 days after vaccination. In DNA, the CDR3 is TGTGCCACCGACACAGGTTCCCACACTGAAGCTTTCTTT. It codes for CATDTGSHTEAFF.